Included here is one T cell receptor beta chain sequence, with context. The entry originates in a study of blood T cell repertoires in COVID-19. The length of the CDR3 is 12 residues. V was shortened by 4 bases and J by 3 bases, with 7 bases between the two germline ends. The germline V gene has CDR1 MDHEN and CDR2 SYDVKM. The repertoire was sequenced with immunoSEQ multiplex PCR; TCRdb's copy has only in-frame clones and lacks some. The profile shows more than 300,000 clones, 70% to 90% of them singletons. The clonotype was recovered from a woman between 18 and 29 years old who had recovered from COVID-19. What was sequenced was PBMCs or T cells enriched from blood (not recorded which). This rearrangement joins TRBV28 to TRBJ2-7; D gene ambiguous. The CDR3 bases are TGTGCCAGCAGTTCCCCACACTACGAGCAGTACTTC. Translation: CASSSPHYEQYF.